This T cell receptor (beta chain) derives from a study of T cell responses to AZD1222 COVID-19 vaccine. The table lists this clone with a count of one. Germline V lookup: CDR1 MNHNS, CDR2 SASEGT. Trimming stripped 4 bases from V and 0 bases from J, with 13 bases between. This CDR3 spans 16 amino acids. Some clones are missing from TCRdb's copy, which holds only in-frame ones; the method was immunoSEQ multiplex PCR. The sample carries 110,000 to 150,000 clones, roughly 91% recorded once. The V gene is TRBV6-1, the J gene TRBJ1-5, with D possibly matching TRBD1 (5 bases). This sequence was found in an adult in good health. The sample in question was peripheral blood, obtained on day 0 of AZD1222 vaccination. CDR3 nucleotides: TGTGCCAGCAGTGGGACAACCTCCCATAGCAATCAGCCCCAGCATTTT. This sequence encodes CASSGTTSHSNQPQHF.